Below, one T cell receptor (beta chain) is given with its context. Authors' processing steps: Nucleated cell number was recorded as an estimate derived from reference gene primer amplification. The table came from immunoSEQ multiplex PCR; TCRdb's copy has only in-frame clones and leaves some out. Clonal size and the V and J genes are those of that table, whereas D and trimming came from the DNA. Of 30,000 to 40,000 clones detected, 75% to 85% appear once; the ten largest clones hold around an eighth. This sample is part of a study of blood T cell repertoires in COVID-19. V lost 1 base and J lost 6; bases outside the gene matches: 10. CDR3 length: 18 amino acids. In germline, CDR1 is MNHEY, CDR2 SMNVEV (reference sequence).

The sequence was collected from a woman in her 70s with acute or convalescent COVID-19. Sample: peripheral blood. The gene calls are TRBV27 and TRBJ2-1, with 12 nucleotides matching TRBD2. CDR3 protein: CASSLYPPRLAGVNEQFF. The CDR3 DNA is TGTGCCAGCAGTTTATACCCCCCTCGACTAGCGGGAGTCAATGAGCAGTTCTTC.